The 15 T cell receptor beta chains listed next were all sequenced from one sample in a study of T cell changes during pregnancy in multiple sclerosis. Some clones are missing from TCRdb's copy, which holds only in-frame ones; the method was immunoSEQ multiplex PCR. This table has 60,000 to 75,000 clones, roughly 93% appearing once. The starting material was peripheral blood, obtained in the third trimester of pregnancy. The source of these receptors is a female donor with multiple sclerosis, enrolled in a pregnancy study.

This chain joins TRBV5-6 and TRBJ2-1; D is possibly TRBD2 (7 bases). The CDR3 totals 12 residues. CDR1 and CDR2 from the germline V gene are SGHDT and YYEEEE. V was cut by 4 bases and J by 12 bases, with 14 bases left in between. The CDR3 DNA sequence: TGTGCCAGCAGCCTGGGGGGGCATGGGCAGTTCTTC. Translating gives CASSLGGHGQFF.

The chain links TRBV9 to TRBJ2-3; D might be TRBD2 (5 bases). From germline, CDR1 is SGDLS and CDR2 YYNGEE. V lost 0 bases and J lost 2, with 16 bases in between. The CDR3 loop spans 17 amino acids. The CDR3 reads CASSVAYVSDSTDTQYF. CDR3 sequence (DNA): TGTGCCAGCAGCGTAGCTTACGTGTCGGACTCCACAGATACGCAGTATTTT.

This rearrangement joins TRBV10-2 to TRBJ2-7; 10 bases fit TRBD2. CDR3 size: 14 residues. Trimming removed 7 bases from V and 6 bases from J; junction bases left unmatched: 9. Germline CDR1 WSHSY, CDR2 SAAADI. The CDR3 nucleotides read TGCGCCAGCACCCGAAGCGGGGGGGAAGGCGAGCAGTACTTC. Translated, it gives CASTRSGGEGEQYF.

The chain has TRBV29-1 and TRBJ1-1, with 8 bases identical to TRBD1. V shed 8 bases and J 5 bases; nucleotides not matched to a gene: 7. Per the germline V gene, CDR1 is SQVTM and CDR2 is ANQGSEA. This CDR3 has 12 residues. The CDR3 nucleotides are TGCAGCTATATGACAGGGGTAACTGAAGCTTTCTTT. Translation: CSYMTGVTEAFF.

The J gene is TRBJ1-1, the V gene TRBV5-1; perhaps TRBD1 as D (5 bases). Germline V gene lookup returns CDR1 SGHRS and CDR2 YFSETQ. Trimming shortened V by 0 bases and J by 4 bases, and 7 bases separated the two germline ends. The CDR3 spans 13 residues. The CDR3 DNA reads TGCGCCAGCAGCTTGGAAAGGGGCACTGAAGCTTTCTTT. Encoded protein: CASSLERGTEAFF.

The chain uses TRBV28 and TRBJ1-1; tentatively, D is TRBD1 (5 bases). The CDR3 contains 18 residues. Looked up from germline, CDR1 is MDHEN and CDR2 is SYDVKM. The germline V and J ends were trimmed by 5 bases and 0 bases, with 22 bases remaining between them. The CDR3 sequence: CASSPTYGSGGVNTEAFF. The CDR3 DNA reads TGTGCCAGCAGTCCCACATATGGGTCAGGAGGGGTGAACACTGAAGCTTTCTTT.

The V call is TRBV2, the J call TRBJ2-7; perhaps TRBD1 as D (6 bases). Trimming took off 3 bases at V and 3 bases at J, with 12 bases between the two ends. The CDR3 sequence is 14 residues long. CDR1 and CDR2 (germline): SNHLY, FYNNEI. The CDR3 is CASSDQGQRYEQYF. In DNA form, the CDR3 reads TGTGCCAGCAGTGATCAGGGACAACGCTACGAGCAGTACTTC.

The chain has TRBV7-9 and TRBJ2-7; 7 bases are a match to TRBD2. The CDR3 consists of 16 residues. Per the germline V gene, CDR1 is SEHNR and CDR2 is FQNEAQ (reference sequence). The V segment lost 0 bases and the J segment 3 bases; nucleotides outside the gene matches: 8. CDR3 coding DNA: TGTGCCAGCAGCTTAGCTTTCGGCCCGGGGGGCTACGAGCAGTACTTC. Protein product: CASSLAFGPGGYEQYF.

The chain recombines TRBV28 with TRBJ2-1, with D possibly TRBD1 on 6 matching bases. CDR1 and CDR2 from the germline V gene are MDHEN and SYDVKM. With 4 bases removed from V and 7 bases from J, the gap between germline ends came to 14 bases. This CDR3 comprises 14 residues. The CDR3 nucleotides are TGTGCCAGCAGTTCCAGACAGGTTCTGAATGAGCAGTTCTTC. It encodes CASSSRQVLNEQFF.

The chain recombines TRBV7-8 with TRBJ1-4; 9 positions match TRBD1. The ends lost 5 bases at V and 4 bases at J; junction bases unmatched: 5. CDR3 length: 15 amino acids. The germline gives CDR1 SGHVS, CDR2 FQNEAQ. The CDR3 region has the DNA TGTGCCAGCAGCCCAGGGGACAGGGATAATGAAAAACTGTTTTTT. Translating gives CASSPGDRDNEKLFF. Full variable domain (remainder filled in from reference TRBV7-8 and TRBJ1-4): GAGVSQSPRYKVAKRGQDVALRCDPISGHVSLFWYQQALGQGPEFLTYFQNEAQLDKSGLPSDRFFAERPEGSVSTLKIQRTQQEDSAVYLCASSPGDRDNEKLFFGSGTQLSVL.

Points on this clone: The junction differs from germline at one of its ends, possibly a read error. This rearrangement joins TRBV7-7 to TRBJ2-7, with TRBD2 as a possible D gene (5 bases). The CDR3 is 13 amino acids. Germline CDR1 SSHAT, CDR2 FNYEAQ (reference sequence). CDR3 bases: TGTGCTAGCAGCATCGGACGGGACTACGAGCAGTACTTC. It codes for CASSIGRDYEQYF.

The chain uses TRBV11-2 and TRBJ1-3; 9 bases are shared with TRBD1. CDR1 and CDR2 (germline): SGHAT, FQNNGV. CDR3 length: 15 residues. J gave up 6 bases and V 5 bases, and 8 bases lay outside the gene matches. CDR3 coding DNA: TGTGCCAGCAGCCCGGGACAGGGAGGTGAAAACACCATATATTTT. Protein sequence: CASSPGQGGENTIYF.

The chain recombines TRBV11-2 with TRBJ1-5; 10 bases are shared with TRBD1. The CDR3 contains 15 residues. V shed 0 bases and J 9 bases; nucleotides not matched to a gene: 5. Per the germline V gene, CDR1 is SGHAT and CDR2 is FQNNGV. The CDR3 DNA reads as TGTGCCAGCAGCTTAGACAGGACAGGGGGAAGGCCCCAGCATTTT. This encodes CASSLDRTGGRPQHF.

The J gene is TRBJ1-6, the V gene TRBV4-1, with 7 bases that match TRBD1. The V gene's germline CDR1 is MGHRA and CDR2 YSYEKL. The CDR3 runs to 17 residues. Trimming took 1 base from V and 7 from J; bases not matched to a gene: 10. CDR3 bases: TGCGCCAGCAGCCAAGTACCTTGGAGGGGGCGAAATTCACCCCTCCACTTT. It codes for CASSQVPWRGRNSPLHF.

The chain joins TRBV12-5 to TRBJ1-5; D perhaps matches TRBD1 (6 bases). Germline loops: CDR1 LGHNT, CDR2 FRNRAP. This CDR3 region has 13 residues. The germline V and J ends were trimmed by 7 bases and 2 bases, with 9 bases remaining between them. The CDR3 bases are TGTGCTAGTGCAGGGGCGGGCAATCAGCCCCAGCATTTT. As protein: CASAGAGNQPQHF.